The following is a TCR beta chain sequence with its context. Its cognate antigen is unknown. These data are taken from a study of vaccination effects on CD4 cells after COVID-19. Study-wide findings and caveats: Pronounced clonal contraction occurred in clones induced by infection and by vaccine late after vaccination. Early post-infection timepoints were absent, and convalescent patients were few.

V gave up 5 bases and J gave up 8 bases, with 15 bases separating them. CDR1 and CDR2 (germline): MGHRA, YSYEKL. The CDR3 contains 14 residues. Before sequencing took place, the ViraFEST assay used viral peptide pools to expand antigen-specific CD4+ T cells. With more than 9 days of culture completed, CD4+ T cells were isolated. Sometime from March through December 2020, the person acquired a SARS-CoV-2 infection that PCR confirmed. Only in-frame clones appear in the TCRdb table, and some are missing; sequencing was by immunoSEQ multiplex PCR. The sample lists more than 35,000 clones, about 68% occurring once.

The sequenced sample was CD4+ T cells from PBMCs cultured with a peptide pool, obtained before COVID-19 vaccination. The source is a human donor who had a prior SARS-CoV-2 infection. The chain has TRBV4-1 and TRBJ1-4; D may be TRBD1 (5 bases). CDR3: CASSVQVLEEKLFF. In nucleotides, the CDR3 is TGCGCCAGCAGCGTACAGGTCTTAGAGGAAAAACTGTTTTTT.